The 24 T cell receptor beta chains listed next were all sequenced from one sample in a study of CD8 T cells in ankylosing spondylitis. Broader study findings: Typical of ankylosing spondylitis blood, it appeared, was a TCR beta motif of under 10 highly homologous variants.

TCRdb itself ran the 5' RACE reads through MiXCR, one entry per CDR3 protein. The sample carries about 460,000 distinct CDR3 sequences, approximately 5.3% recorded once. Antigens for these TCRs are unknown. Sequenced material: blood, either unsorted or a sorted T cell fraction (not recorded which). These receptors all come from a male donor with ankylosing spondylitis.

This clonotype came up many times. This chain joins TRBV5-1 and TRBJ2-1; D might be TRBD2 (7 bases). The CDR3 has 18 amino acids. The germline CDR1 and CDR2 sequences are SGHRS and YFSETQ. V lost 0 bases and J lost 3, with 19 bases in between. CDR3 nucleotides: TGCGCCAGCAGCTTGGCCGAAGGTCGGGGGGCATACTACAATGAGCAGTTCTTC. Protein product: CASSLAEGRGAYYNEQFF.

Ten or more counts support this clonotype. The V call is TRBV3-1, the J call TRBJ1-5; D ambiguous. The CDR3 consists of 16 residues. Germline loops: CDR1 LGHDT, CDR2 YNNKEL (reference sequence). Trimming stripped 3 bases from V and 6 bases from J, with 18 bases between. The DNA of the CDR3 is TGTGCCAGCAGCCATGAAGCGGTCGAACTAGCTCAGCCCCAGCATTTT. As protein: CASSHEAVELAQPQHF.

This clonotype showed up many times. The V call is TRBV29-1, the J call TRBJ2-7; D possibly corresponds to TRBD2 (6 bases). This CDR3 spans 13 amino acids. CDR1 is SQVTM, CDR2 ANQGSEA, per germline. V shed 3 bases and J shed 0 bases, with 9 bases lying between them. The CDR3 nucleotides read TGCAGCGTTGAGCGGGGCAGCTCCTACGAGCAGTACTTC. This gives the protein CSVERGSSYEQYF.

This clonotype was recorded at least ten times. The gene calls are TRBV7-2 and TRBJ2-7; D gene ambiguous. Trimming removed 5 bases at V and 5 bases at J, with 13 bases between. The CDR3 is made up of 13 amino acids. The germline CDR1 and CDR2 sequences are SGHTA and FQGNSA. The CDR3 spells CASSTAWGNEQYF. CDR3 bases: TGTGCCAGCAGCACCGCTTGGGGAAACGAGCAGTACTTC.

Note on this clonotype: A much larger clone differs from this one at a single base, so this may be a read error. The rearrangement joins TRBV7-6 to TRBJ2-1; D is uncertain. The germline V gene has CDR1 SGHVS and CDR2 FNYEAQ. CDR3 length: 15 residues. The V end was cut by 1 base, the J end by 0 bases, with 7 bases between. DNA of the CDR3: TGTGCCAGCAGCTTAGACGCAGGCTCCTACAATGAGCAGTTCTTC. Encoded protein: CASSLDAGSYNEQFF.

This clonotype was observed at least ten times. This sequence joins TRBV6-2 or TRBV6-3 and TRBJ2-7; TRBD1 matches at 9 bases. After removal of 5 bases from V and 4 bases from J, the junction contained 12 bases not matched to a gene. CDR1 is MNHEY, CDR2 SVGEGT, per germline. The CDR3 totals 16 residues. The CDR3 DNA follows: TGTGCCAGCAGTCAGACCAGAGACAGGGGGGCGTACGAGCAGTACTTC. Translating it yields CASSQTRDRGAYEQYF.

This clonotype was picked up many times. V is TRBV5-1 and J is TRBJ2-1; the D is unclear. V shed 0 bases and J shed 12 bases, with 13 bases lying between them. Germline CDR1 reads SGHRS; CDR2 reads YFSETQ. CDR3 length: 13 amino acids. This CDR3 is CASSLAPNNRQFF. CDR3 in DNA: TGCGCCAGCAGCTTGGCCCCGAACAATAGGCAGTTCTTC.

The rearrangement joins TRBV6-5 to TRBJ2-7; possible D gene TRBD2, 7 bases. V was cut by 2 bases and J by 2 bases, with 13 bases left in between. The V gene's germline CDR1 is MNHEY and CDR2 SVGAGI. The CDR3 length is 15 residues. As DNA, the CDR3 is TGTGCCAGCAGTTACGGGCGGGGGCTAACCTACGAGCAGTACTTC. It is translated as CASSYGRGLTYEQYF.

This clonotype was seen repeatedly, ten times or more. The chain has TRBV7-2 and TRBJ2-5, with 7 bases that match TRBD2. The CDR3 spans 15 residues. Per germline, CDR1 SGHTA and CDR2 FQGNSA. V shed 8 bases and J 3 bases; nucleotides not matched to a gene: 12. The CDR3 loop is CASGSNTGLKETQYF. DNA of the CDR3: TGTGCCAGCGGATCAAACACGGGACTAAAAGAGACCCAGTACTTC.

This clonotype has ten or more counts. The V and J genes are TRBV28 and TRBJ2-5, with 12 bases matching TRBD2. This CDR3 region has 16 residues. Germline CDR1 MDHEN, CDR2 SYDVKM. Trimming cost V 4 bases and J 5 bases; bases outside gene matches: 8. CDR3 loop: CASSYLTSGRRETQYF. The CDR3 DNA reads TGTGCCAGCAGTTATCTGACTAGCGGGAGAAGGGAGACCCAGTACTTC.

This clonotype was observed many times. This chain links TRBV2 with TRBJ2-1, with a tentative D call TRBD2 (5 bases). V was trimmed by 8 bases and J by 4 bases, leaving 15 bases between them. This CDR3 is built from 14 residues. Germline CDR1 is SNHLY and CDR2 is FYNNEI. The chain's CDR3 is CASSWVAQYNEQFF. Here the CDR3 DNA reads TGTGCCAGCTCGTGGGTAGCGCAGTACAATGAGCAGTTCTTC.

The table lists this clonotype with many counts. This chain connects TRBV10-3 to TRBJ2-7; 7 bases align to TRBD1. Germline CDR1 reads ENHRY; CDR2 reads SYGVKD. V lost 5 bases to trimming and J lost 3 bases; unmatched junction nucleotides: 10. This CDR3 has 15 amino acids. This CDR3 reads CAISREQGTDYEQYF. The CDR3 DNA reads TGTGCCATCAGTAGAGAACAGGGGACAGACTACGAGCAGTACTTC.

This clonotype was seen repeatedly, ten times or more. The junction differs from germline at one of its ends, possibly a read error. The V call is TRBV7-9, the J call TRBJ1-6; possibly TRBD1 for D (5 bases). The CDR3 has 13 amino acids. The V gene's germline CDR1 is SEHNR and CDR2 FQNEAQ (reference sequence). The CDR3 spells CASSLGGGSPLHF. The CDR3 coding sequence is TGTGCCAGCAGTTTAGGCGGGGGTTCACCCCTCCACTTT.

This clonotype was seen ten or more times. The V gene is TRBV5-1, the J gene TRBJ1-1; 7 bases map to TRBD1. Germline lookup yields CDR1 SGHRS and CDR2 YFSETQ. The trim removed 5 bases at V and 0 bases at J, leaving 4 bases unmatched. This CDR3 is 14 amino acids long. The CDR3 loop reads CASRLDRLNTEAFF. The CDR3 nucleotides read TGCGCCAGCAGGCTGGACAGGTTGAACACTGAAGCTTTCTTT. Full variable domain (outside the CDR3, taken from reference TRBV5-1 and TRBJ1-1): KAGVTQTPRYLIKTRGQQVTLSCSPISGHRSVSWYQQTPGQGLQFLFEYFSETQRNKGNFPGRFSGRQFSNSRSEMNVSTLELGDSALYLCASRLDRLNTEAFFGQGTRLTVV.

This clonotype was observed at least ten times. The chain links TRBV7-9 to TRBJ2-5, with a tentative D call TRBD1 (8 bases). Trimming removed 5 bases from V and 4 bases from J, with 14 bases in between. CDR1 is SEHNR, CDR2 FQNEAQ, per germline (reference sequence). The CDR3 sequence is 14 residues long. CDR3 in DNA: TGTGCCAGCAGCGATAACAGGGGGGGAGAGACCCAGTACTTC. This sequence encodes CASSDNRGGETQYF.

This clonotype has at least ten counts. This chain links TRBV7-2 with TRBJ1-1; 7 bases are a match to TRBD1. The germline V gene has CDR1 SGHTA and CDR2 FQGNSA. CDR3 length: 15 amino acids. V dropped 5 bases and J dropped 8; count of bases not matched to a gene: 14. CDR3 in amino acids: CASSATQGRAKEAFF. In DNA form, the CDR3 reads TGTGCCAGCAGCGCCACACAGGGGAGGGCGAAGGAAGCTTTCTTT.

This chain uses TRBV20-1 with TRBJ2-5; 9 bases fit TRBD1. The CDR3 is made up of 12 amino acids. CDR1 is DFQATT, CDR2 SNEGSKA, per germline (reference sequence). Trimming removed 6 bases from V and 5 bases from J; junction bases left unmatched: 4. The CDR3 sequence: CSAPDRGETQYF. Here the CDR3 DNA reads TGCAGTGCCCCCGACAGGGGGGAGACCCAGTACTTC.

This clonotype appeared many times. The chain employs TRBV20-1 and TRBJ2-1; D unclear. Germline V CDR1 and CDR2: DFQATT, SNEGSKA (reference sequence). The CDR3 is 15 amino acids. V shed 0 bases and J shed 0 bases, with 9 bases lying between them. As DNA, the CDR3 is TGCAGTGCTAGAGATCGGTGGGACTCCTACAATGAGCAGTTCTTC. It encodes CSARDRWDSYNEQFF.

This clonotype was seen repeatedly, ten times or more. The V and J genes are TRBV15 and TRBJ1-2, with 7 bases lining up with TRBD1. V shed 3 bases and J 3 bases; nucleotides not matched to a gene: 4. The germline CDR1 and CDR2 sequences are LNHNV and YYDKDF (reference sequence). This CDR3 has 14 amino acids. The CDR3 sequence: CATSRRTGDYGYTF. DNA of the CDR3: TGTGCCACCAGCAGGAGAACAGGGGACTATGGCTACACCTTC.

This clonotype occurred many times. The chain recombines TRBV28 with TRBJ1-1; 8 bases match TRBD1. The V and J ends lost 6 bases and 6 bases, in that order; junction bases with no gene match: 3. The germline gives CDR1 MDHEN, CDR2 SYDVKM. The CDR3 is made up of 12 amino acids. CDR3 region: CASRDREAEAFF. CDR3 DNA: TGTGCCAGCAGGGACAGGGAGGCTGAAGCTTTCTTT.

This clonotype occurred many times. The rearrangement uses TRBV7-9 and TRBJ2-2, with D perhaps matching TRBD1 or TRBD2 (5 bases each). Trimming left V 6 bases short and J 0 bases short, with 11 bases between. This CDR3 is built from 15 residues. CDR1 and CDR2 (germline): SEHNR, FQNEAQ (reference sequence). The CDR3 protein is CASSSGRTNTGELFF. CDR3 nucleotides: TGTGCCAGCAGTTCGGGACGGACGAACACCGGGGAGCTGTTTTTT.

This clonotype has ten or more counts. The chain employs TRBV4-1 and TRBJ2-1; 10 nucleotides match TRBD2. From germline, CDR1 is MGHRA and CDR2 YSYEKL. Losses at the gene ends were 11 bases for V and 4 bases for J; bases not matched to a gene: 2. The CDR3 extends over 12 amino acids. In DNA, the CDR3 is TGCGCCCTAGCGGGGGATTACAATGAGCAGTTCTTC. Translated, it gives CALAGDYNEQFF.

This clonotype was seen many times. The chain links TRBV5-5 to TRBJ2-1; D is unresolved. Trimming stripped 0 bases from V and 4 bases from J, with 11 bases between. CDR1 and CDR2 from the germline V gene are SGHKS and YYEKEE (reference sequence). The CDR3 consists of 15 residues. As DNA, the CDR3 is TGTGCCAGCAGCTTGGTAGTTTTTGGTTACAATGAGCAGTTCTTC. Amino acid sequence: CASSLVVFGYNEQFF.

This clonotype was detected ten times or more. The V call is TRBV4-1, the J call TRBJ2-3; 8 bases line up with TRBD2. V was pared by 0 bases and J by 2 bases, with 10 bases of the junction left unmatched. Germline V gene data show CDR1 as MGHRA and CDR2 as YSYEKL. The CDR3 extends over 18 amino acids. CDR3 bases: TGCGCCAGCAGCCAAGACCCAATAGCGGGGTACTTCACAGATACGCAGTATTTT. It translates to CASSQDPIAGYFTDTQYF.